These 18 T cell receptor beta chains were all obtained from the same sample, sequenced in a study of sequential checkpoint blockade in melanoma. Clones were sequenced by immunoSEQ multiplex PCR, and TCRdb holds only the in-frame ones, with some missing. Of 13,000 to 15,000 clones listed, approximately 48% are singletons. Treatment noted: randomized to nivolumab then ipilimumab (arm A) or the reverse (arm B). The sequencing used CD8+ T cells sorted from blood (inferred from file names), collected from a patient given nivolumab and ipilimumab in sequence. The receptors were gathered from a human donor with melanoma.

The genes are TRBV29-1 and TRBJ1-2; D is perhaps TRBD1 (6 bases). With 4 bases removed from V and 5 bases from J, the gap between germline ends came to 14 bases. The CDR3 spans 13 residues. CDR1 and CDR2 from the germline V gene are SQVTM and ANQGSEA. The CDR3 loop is CSVGQGQGYGYTF. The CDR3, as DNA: TGCAGCGTTGGCCAGGGGCAGGGGTATGGCTACACCTTC.

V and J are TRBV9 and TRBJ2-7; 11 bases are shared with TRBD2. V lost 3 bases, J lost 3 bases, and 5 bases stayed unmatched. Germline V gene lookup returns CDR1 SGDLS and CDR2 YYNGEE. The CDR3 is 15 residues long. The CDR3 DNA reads TGTGCCAGCAGCGCGGGACTAGCGGCTTTCTACGAGCAGTACTTC. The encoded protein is CASSAGLAAFYEQYF.

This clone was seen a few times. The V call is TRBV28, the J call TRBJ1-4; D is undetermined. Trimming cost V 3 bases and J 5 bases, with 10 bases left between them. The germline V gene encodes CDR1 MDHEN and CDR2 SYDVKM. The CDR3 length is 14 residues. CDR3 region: CASSFPAGNEKLFF. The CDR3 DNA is TGTGCCAGCAGTTTCCCTGCGGGCAATGAAAAACTGTTTTTT.

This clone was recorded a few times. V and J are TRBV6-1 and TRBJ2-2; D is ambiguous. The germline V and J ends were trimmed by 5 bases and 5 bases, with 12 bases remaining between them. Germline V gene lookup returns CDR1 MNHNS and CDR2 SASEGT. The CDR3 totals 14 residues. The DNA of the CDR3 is TGTGCCAGCAGTTGGCAGGAAGGTACCGGGGAGCTGTTTTTT. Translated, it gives CASSWQEGTGELFF.

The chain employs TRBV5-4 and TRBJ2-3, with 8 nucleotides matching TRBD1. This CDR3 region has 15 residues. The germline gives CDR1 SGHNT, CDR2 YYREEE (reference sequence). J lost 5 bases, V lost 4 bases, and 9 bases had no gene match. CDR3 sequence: CASSGLQGVGDTQYF. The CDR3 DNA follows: TGTGCCAGCAGCGGATTACAGGGGGTGGGAGATACGCAGTATTTT.

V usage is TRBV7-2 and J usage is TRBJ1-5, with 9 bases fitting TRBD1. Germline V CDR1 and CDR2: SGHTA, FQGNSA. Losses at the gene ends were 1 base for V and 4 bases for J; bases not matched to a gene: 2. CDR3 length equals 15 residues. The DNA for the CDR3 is TGTGCCAGCAGCTTAGACAGGGGGCTGAATCAGCCCCAGCATTTT. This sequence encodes CASSLDRGLNQPQHF.

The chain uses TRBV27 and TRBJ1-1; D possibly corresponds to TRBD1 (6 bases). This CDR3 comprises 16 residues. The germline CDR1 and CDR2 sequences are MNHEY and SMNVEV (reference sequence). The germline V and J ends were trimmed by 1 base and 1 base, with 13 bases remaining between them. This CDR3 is CASSLYLDSSNTEAFF. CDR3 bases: TGTGCCAGCAGTTTATACTTGGACAGCTCGAACACTGAAGCTTTCTTT.

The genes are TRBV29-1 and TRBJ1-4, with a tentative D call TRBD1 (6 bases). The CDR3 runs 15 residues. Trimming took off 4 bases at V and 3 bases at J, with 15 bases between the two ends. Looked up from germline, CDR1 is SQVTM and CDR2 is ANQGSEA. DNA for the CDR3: TGCAGCGTTGCACTTGCGGGGGCCTCTAATGAAAAACTGTTTTTT. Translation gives CSVALAGASNEKLFF. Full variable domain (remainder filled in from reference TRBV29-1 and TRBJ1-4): SAVISQKPSRDICQRGTSLTIQCQVDSQVTMMFWYRQQPGQSLTLIATANQGSEATYESGFVIDKFPISRPNLTFSTLTVSNMSPEDSSIYLCSVALAGASNEKLFFGSGTQLSVL.

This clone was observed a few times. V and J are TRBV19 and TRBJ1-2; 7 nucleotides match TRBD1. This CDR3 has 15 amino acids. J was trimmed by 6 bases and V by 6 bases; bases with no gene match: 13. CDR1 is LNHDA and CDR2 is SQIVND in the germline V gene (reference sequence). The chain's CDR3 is CASRQNRGNAHGYTF. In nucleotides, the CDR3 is TGTGCCAGTAGGCAAAACAGGGGTAACGCCCATGGCTACACCTTC.

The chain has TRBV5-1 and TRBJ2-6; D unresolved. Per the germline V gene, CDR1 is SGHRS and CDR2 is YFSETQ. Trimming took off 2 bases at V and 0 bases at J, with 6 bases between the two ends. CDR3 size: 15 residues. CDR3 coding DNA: TGCGCCAGCAGCTTACATCCCTCTGGGGCCAACGTCCTGACTTTC. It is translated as CASSLHPSGANVLTF.

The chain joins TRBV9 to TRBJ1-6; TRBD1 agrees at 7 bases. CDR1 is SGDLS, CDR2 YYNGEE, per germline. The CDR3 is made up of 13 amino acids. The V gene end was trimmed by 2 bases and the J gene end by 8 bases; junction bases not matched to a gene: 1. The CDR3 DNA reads TGTGCCAGCAGCGTTACAGGGGATTCACCCCTCCACTTT. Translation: CASSVTGDSPLHF.

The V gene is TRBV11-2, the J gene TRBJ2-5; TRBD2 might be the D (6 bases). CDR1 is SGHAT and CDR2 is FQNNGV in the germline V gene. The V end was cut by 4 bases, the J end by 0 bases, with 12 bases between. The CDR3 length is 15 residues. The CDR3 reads CASSSAGRNQETQYF. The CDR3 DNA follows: TGTGCCAGCAGCTCTGCGGGGCGGAACCAAGAGACCCAGTACTTC.

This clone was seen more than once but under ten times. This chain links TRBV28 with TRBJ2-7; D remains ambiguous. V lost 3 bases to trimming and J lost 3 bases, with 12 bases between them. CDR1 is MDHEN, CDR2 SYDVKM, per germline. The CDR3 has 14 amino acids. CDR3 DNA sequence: TGTGCCAGCAGTTTGGCCAGGTTGGGCTACGAGCAGTACTTC. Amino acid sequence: CASSLARLGYEQYF.

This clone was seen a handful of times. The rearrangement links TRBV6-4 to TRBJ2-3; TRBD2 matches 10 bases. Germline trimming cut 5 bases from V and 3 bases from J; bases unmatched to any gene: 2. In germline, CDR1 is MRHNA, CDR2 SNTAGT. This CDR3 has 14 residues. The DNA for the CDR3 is TGTGCCAGCAGTCCGGGACTAGCGACAGATACGCAGTATTTT. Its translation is CASSPGLATDTQYF.

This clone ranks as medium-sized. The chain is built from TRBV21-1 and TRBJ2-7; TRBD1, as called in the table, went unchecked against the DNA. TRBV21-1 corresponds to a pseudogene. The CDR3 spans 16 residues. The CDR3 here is CASSIPRDRSSYEQYF. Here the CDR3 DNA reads TGTGCCAGCAGCATTCCACGGGACAGGTCCTCCTACGAGCAGTACTTC.

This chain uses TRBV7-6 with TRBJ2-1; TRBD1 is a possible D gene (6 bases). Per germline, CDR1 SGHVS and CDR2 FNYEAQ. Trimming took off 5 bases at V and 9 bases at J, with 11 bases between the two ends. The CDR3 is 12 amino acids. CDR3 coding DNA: TGTGCCAGCAGCCAGGACAGCCCTGAGCAGTTCTTC. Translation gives CASSQDSPEQFF.

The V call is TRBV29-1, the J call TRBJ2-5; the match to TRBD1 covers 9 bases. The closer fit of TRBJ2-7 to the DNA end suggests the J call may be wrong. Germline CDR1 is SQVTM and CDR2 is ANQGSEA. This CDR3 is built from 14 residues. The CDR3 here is CSVEEFNRGREQYF. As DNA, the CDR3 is TGCAGCGTTGAAGAGTTTAACAGGGGGCGCGAGCAGTACTTC.

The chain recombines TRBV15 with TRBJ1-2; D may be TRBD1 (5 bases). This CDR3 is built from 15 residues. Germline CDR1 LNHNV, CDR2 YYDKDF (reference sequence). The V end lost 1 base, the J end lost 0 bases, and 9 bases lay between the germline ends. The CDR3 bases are TGTGCCACCAGCAGAGGTGACAGAGCTAACTATGGCTACACCTTC. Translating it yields CATSRGDRANYGYTF.